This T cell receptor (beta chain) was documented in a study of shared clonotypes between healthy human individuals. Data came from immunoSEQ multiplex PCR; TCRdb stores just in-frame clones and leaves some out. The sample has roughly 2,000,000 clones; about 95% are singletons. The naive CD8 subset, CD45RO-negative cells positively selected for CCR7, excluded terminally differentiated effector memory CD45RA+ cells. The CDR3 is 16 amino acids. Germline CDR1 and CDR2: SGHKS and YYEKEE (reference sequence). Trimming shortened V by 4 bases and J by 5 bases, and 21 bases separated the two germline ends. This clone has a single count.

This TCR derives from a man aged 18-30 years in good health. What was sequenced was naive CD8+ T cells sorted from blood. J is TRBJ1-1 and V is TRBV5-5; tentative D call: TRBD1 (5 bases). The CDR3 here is CASSAYTGLEGTEAFF. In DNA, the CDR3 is TGTGCCAGCAGCGCCTATACAGGACTTGAGGGGACTGAAGCTTTCTTT.